The T cell receptor (beta chain) under discussion was sequenced for a study of OX40 agonist ivuxolimab in advanced cancers. Study-wide background: Averaging 60 years in age, with a range of roughly 20 to 90, the cohort was 65% to 85% male.

People who had autoimmune disease history or systemic immunosuppression were excluded. To note about this clone: What it binds is unknown.

The repertoire was sequenced with immunoSEQ multiplex PCR; TCRdb's copy has only in-frame clones and lacks some. The sample has under 150,000 clones; 75% to 95% are singletons. Findings of the study overall: Some of the lowest clonal expansion was seen in partial responders at 0.1-3.0 mg/kg. At 0.1 to 3.0 mg/kg and by week 6, clonal expansion occurred in CD4+ and CD8+ blood T cells.

Per the germline V gene, CDR1 is MNHEY and CDR2 is SMNVEV (reference sequence). Between the trimmed V and J ends, which lost 5 bases and 3 bases, there was a span of 8 bases. This CDR3 region has 13 residues. The sequence derives from an adult with an advanced solid tumor such as melanoma, head and neck, liver or kidney cancer. This specimen consisted of CD4+ or CD8+ T cells sorted from blood, obtained in a trial of the OX40 agonist ivuxolimab. The chain uses TRBV27 and TRBJ1-5, with no clear D. The CDR3 protein is CASSNNINQPQHF. The CDR3 nucleotides read TGTGCCAGCAGTAACAACATCAATCAGCCCCAGCATTTT.